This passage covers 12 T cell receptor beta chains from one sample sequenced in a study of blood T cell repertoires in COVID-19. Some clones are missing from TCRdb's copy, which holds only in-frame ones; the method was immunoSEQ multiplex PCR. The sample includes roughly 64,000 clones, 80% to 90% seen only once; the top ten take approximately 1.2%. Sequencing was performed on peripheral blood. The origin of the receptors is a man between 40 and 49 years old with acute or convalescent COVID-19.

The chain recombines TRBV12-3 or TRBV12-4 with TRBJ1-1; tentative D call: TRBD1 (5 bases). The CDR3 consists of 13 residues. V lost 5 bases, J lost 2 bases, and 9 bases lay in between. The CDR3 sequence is CASSPTGNTEAFF. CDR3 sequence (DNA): TGTGCCAGCAGTCCCACAGGCAACACTGAAGCTTTCTTT.

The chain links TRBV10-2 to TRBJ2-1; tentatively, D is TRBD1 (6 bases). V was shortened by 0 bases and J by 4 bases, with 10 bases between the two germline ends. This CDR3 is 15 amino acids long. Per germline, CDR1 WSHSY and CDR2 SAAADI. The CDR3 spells CASSESDRIYNEQFF. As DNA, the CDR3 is TGCGCCAGCAGTGAGTCGGACAGAATTTACAATGAGCAGTTCTTC.

The CDR3 reads CASSLSAETIAKNIQYF. The CDR3 nucleotides read TGTGCCAGCAGCTTGTCAGCGGAAACCATAGCCAAAAACATTCAGTACTTC. V and J are TRBV5-6 and TRBJ2-4; a possible D gene is TRBD2 (5 bases). CDR3 length: 17 amino acids. Between the trimmed V and J ends, which lost 1 base and 0 bases, there was a span of 14 bases. The germline V gene encodes CDR1 SGHDT and CDR2 YYEEEE. The full variable domain, in which reference TRBV5-6 and TRBJ2-4 provide the parts outside the CDR3, is DAGVTQSPTHLIKTRGQQVTLRCSPKSGHDTVSWYQQALGQGPQFIFQYYEEEERQRGNFPDRFSGHQFPNYSSELNVNALLLGDSALYLCASSLSAETIAKNIQYFGAGTRLSVL.

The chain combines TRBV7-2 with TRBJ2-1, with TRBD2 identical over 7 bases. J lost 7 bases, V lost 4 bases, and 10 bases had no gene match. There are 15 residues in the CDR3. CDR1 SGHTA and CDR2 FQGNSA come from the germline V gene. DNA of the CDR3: TGTGCCAGCAGCTCCACTTTCGGGGGGAGAAATGAGCAGTTCTTC. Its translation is CASSSTFGGRNEQFF.

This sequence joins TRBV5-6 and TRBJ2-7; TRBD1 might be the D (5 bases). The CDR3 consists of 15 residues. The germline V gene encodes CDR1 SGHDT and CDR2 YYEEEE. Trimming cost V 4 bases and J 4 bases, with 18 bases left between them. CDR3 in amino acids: CASSPIDGHHYEQYF. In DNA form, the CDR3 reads TGTGCCAGCAGCCCGATCGATGGACACCATTACGAGCAGTACTTC.

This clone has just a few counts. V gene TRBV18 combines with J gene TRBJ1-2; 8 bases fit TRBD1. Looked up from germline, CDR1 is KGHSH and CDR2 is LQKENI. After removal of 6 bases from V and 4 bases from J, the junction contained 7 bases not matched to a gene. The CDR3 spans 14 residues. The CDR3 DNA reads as TGTGCCAGCTCCCCGGGACAGGATGCCTATGGCTACACCTTC. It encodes CASSPGQDAYGYTF. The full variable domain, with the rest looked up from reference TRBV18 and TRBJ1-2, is NAGVMQNPRHLVRRRGQEARLRCSPMKGHSHVYWYRQLPEEGLKFMVYLQKENIIDESGMPKERFSAEFPKEGPSILRIQQVVRGDSAAYFCASSPGQDAYGYTFGSGTRLTVV.

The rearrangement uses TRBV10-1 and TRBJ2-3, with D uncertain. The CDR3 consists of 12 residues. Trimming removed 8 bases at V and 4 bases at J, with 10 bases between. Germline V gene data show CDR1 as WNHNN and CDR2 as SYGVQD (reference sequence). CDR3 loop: CASSPRADTQYF. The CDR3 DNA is TGCGCCAGCTCGCCTCGGGCAGATACGCAGTATTTT.

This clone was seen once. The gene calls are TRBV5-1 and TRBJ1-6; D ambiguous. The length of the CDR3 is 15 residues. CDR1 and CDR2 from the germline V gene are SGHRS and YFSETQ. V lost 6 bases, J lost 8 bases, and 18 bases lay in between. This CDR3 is CASTANTREDSPLHF. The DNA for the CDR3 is TGCGCCAGCACCGCGAACACGAGGGAGGATTCACCCCTCCACTTT. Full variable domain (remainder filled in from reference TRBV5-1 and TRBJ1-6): KAGVTQTPRYLIKTRGQQVTLSCSPISGHRSVSWYQQTPGQGLQFLFEYFSETQRNKGNFPGRFSGRQFSNSRSEMNVSTLELGDSALYLCASTANTREDSPLHFGNGTRLTVT.

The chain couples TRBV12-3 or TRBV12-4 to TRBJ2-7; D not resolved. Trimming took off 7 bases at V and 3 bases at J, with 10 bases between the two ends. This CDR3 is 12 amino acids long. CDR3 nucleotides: TGTGCCAGCACCGGTTCACTCTACGAGCAGTACTTC. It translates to CASTGSLYEQYF.

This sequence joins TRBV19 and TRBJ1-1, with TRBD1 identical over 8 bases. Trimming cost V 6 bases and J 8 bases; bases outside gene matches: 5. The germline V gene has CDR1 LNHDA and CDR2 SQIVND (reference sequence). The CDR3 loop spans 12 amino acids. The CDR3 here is CASSPGQGEAFF. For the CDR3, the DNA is TGTGCCAGTAGCCCCGGACAGGGCGAAGCTTTCTTT.

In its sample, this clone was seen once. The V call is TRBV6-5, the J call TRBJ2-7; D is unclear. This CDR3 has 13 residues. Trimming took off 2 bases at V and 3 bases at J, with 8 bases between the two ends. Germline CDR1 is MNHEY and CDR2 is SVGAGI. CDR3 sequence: CASSYQDYYEQYF. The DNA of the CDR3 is TGTGCCAGCAGTTACCAGGATTACTACGAGCAGTACTTC.

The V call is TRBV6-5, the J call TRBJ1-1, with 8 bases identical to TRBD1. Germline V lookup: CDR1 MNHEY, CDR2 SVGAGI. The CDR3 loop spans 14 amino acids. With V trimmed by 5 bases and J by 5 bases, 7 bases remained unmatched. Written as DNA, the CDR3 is TGTGCCAGCAGTACAACAGGGGGGGATACTGAAGCTTTCTTT. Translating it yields CASSTTGGDTEAFF.